The text below deals with one T cell receptor (beta chain). The data belong to a study of shared clonotypes between healthy human individuals. Repertoires were generated with immunoSEQ multiplex PCR, while TCRdb's copy carries only in-frame clones and drops some. The table records approximately 2.1 million clones, roughly 93% of them present only once. The CDR3 runs 14 residues. CDR1 is MGHRA, CDR2 YSYEKL, per germline. Trimming took off 4 bases at V and 9 bases at J, with 19 bases between the two ends. The clonotype originates from a man in his late teens or twenties in good health. Some clones in this sample may be carry-over from other donors' samples. Sequencing was performed on naive CD4+ T cells from PBMCs. The subset here: CD45RA+ positively selected. V and J are TRBV4-1 and TRBJ2-7; D is perhaps TRBD2 (7 bases). CDR3 in amino acids: CASSPLGGGQGQYF. CDR3 nucleotide sequence: TGCGCCAGCAGCCCCCTCGGCGGGGGCCAAGGGCAGTACTTC.